This note documents a single T cell receptor beta chain sequence. Its antigen remains unidentified. Researchers ran the PCR with 60 Vbeta and 13 Jbeta primers. Using immunoSEQ multiplex PCR, the repertoire was profiled, and TCRdb retains in-frame clones only, with some absent. The data show more than 100,000 clones, around 79% seen once. The data were obtained in a study of cytomegalovirus exposure and HLA in healthy donors. Trimming took 0 bases from V and 4 from J, leaving 10 bases between them. This CDR3 has 15 residues. The germline gives CDR1 LNHNV, CDR2 YYDKDF (reference sequence). Study outcomes and limitations: Most TCR sequences were rare, but some public TCRs occurred in many donors. Reports state that TCR beta sequences accurately predicted most subjects' HLA-A and HLA-B alleles. An apparent linkage of common viral pathogens to several of the most significant clusters emerged in a later analysis.

The chain carries TRBV15 and TRBJ1-3; D is perhaps TRBD1 (6 bases). This clonotype was obtained from a woman aged 40 to 50 in good health and CMV-seronegative. Source material: PBMCs. The CDR3 sequence: CATSRDQGSGNTIYF. CDR3 in DNA: TGTGCCACCAGCAGAGATCAGGGGTCCGGAAACACCATATATTTT. The whole variable domain, filled in from reference TRBV15 and TRBJ1-3, reads DAMVIQNPRYQVTQFGKPVTLSCSQTLNHNVMYWYQQKSSQAPKLLFHYYDKDFNNEADTPDNFQSRRPNTSFCFLDIRSPGLGDTAMYLCATSRDQGSGNTIYFGEGSWLTVV.